These 7 T cell receptor beta chains came from one sample sequenced in a study of beta chain features in type 1 diabetes. Study conclusions and caveats: TCRB CDR3 length was moderately but significantly reduced in all four CD4+ subsets of Type 1 diabetes patients.

Their antigens are not known. cDNA synthesis used the whole RNA isolate, giving expressed TCRB sequences. Generated by immunoSEQ multiplex PCR, the TCRdb table keeps only in-frame clones and is missing some. Of more than 550,000 clones in the sample, more than 13% are singletons; the top ten hold approximately 0.042%. The sequencing input was naive CD4+ T cells from blood. The source of these receptors is a man younger than 35 with type 1 diabetes.

This chain uses TRBV4-1 with TRBJ2-3; 8 bases agree with TRBD2. From germline, CDR1 is MGHRA and CDR2 YSYEKL. With 8 bases clipped from V and 0 bases from J, the junction kept 4 bases outside the gene matches. The CDR3 extends over 14 amino acids. CDR3 DNA: TGCGCCAGCGCCAGCGGGGGTAGCACAGATACGCAGTATTTT. It encodes CASASGGSTDTQYF.

In this sample, this clone turned up a few times. The chain carries TRBV7-9 and TRBJ2-7; 9 bases map to TRBD2. The CDR3 contains 16 residues. Germline trimming cut 1 base from V and 0 bases from J; bases unmatched to any gene: 4. Germline-derived CDR1 and CDR2 are SEHNR and FQNEAQ (reference sequence). The CDR3 coding sequence is TGTGCCAGCAGCTTAGGACTAGCGGAGTTCTCCTACGAGCAGTACTTC. It encodes CASSLGLAEFSYEQYF.

The chain joins TRBV21-1 to TRBJ2-7. TRBV21-1 is a listed pseudogene. This CDR3 has 13 amino acids. The CDR3 here is CASSRETEYEQYF. The CDR3 coding sequence is TGTGCCAGCAGCAGAGAGACCGAATACGAGCAGTACTTC.

The V and J genes are TRBV11-3 and TRBJ2-1, with 9 bases lining up with TRBD1. This CDR3 contains 14 residues. Germline trimming cut 5 bases from V and 9 bases from J; bases unmatched to any gene: 8. Germline CDR1 reads SGHNT; CDR2 reads YENEEA. The CDR3 sequence: CASSHSTGGAEQFF. The DNA of the CDR3 is TGTGCCAGCAGCCACTCAACAGGGGGCGCTGAGCAGTTCTTC.

Points on this clone: Other DNA sequences in the same sample also yield this CDR3. The CDR3 region is CASSLGVQETQYF. The CDR3 bases are TGCGCCAGCAGCTTGGGCGTTCAAGAGACCCAGTACTTC. This sequence joins TRBV5-1 and TRBJ2-5; D remains ambiguous. The V gene's germline CDR1 is SGHRS and CDR2 YFSETQ. This CDR3 contains 13 residues. V dropped 0 bases and J dropped 2 bases, with 5 bases sitting between them.

This clone came up a few times. A much larger clone lies one base from this, so it may be a read error. The chain has TRBV7-9 and TRBJ2-3, with D unresolved. Trimming cost V 5 bases and J 2 bases, with 2 bases left between them. Germline CDR1 and CDR2: SEHNR and FQNEAQ (reference sequence). The CDR3 runs 11 residues. The CDR3: CASSNTDTQYF. CDR3 coding DNA: TGTGCCAGCAGCAACACAGATACGCAGTATTTT.

This rearrangement joins TRBV23-1 to TRBJ2-7; 13 bases map to TRBD2. TRBV23-1 is an ORF, and what it does is uncertain. J was trimmed by 1 base and V by 4 bases; bases with no gene match: 13. The CDR3 is made up of 19 amino acids. CDR3 amino acids: CASSPSTRTSGGTSYEQYF. The CDR3 DNA follows: TGCGCCAGCAGTCCTTCGACCAGGACTAGCGGGGGAACATCCTACGAGCAGTACTTC.